This T cell receptor (beta chain) originates from a study of blood T cell repertoires in COVID-19. Across the whole study: Some COVID-19 samples were acute and others convalescent; all came from the United States, Italy and Spain. T cells, B-cell-depleted T cells, or PBMCs provided the cDNA or gDNA that served as material.

This CDR3 spans 14 amino acids. V dropped 6 bases and J dropped 4; count of bases not matched to a gene: 8. Germline assignment: CDR1 LNHDA and CDR2 SQIVND (reference sequence). Clones were read by immunoSEQ multiplex PCR, and TCRdb kept only the in-frame ones, dropping some. The data contain roughly 250,000 clones, about 88% of them singletons. The receptor comes from a woman aged 40 to 50 who had recovered from COVID-19. Sequenced material: peripheral blood. This chain joins TRBV19 and TRBJ1-1; 7 bases are a match to TRBD1. CDR3 residues: CASSSRDSGTEAFF. The DNA of the CDR3 is TGTGCCAGTAGCTCCCGGGACAGCGGCACTGAAGCTTTCTTT.